Shown below are 9 T cell receptor beta chains from a single sample sequenced in a study of blood T cell repertoires in COVID-19. Sequencing was performed with immunoSEQ multiplex PCR; in TCRdb, only in-frame clones are kept and a portion is missing. The sample consists of about 240,000 clones, more than 85% of them appearing once. The sequencing sample was made of peripheral blood. Receptor source: a woman aged 70-85 years with active or convalescent COVID-19.

V usage is TRBV24-1 and J usage is TRBJ1-1; the D gene is possibly TRBD1 (6 bases). From germline, CDR1 is KGHDR and CDR2 SFDVKD. This CDR3 spans 15 amino acids. The V end was cut by 6 bases, the J end by 6 bases, with 19 bases between. The CDR3 bases are TGTGCCACCAGTCCCCCAGGGGCGGGTATAGCTGAAGCTTTCTTT. Residues: CATSPPGAGIAEAFF.

The CDR3, as DNA: TGTGCCAGTAGTGGGGACAGGTCTCGGGAGCAGTACTTC. This gives the protein CASSGDRSREQYF. The V call is TRBV19, the J call TRBJ2-7; 8 bases are shared with TRBD1. V trimming: 5 bases; J trimming: 7 bases; junction bases outside the gene matches: 7. CDR1 LNHDA and CDR2 SQIVND come from the germline V gene (reference sequence). The CDR3 totals 13 residues. The full variable domain, with the rest looked up from reference TRBV19 and TRBJ2-7, is DGGITQSPKYLFRKEGQNVTLSCEQNLNHDAMYWYRQDPGQGLRLIYYSQIVNDFQKGDIAEGYSVSREKKESFPLTVTSAQKNPTAFYLCASSGDRSREQYFGPGTRLTVT.

This rearrangement joins TRBV5-4 to TRBJ2-1, with a weak D call TRBD1 (6 bases). The ends were cut back, 4 bases at V and 5 bases at J, with 13 bases in the middle. Looked up from germline, CDR1 is SGHNT and CDR2 is YYREEE (reference sequence). The CDR3 loop spans 14 amino acids. CDR3 sequence reads: CASSLLTGNNEQFF. The DNA for the CDR3 is TGTGCCAGCAGCCTGCTTACAGGGAACAATGAGCAGTTCTTC.

The chain combines TRBV6-5 with TRBJ2-7; 7 bases match TRBD2. The CDR3 contains 16 residues. Trimming cost V 2 bases and J 6 bases; bases outside gene matches: 13. Per the germline V gene, CDR1 is MNHEY and CDR2 is SVGAGI. The CDR3 sequence is CASSYIRGGRRGEQYF. CDR3 coding DNA: TGTGCCAGCAGTTACATCCGCGGGGGTAGGCGCGGCGAGCAGTACTTC.

J is TRBJ2-2 and V is TRBV19; 9 bases agree with TRBD1. Germline-derived CDR1 and CDR2 are LNHDA and SQIVND (reference sequence). This CDR3 contains 15 residues. The junction had 7 bases not matched to a gene; V was cut back by 3 bases and J by 8 bases. The CDR3 coding sequence is TGTGCCAGTAGTATGGGACAGGGTGCGGCGGGGGAGCTGTTTTTT. It is translated as CASSMGQGAAGELFF.

The J gene is TRBJ2-5, the V gene TRBV12-3 or TRBV12-4, with 7 nucleotides matching TRBD2. The CDR3 runs 13 residues. Trimming took 7 bases from V and 10 from J; bases not matched to a gene: 12. The CDR3 is CASTTGPTGGQYF. CDR3 coding DNA: TGTGCCAGCACAACCGGGCCTACGGGGGGCCAGTACTTC.

The DNA of the CDR3 is TGTGCCAGCAGGAACTTGCTGAACACTGAAGCTTTCTTT. It specifies CASRNLLNTEAFF. V and J are TRBV2 and TRBJ1-1; D gene ambiguous. CDR3 length: 13 amino acids. Trimming cost V 6 bases and J 0 bases, with 8 bases left between them. The germline CDR1 and CDR2 sequences are SNHLY and FYNNEI.

CDR3 DNA sequence: TGTGCCAGCAGCGTGGGAGGCGGGGGGAACAATGAGCAGTTCTTC. Protein sequence: CASSVGGGGNNEQFF. This sequence joins TRBV7-2 and TRBJ2-1; 8 nucleotides align to TRBD2. This CDR3 is 15 amino acids long. The germline CDR1 and CDR2 sequences are SGHTA and FQGNSA. Germline trimming cut 5 bases from V and 5 bases from J; bases unmatched to any gene: 8.

The genes are TRBV3-1 (or the pseudogene TRBV3-2) and TRBJ1-4; D might be TRBD1 (5 bases). Germline V lookup: CDR1 LGHDT, CDR2 YNNKEL (reference sequence). The CDR3 loop spans 16 amino acids. V lost 3 bases, J lost 3 bases, and 14 bases lay in between. The CDR3 sequence is CASSHSDGGSNEKLFF. CDR3 DNA sequence: TGTGCCAGCAGCCACTCGGACGGGGGTTCTAATGAAAAACTGTTTTTT.